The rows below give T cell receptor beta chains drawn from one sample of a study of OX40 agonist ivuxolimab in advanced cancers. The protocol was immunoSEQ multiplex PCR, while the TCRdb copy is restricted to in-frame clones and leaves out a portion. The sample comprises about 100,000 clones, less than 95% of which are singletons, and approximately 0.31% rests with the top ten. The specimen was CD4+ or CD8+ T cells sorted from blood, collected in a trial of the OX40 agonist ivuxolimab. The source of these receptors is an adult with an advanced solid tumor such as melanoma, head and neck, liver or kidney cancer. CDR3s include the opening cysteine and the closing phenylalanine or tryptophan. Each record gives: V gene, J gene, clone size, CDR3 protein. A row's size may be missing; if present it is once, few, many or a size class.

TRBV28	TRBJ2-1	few	CASSLSPRTVPYNEQFF
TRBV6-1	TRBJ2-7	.	CASSAGLAGGKQYF
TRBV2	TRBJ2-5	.	CASSFQRVAHETQYF
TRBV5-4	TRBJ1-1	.	CASSFFSTNTEAFF
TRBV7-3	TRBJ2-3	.	CASSLSSPADTQYF
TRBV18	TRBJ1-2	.	CASSPSRTGGNYGYTF
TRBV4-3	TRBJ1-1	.	CASSQGFNTEAFF
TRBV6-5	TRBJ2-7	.	CASSYSRGWSPYEQYF
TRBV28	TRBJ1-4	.	CASRPGQFNEKLFF
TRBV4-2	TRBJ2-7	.	CASSQELGAEQYF
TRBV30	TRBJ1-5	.	CAWGNNQPQHF
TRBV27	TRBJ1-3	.	CASRGSSGNTIYF
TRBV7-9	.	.	CASSPAGTGRYEQYF
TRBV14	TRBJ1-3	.	CASSQLSSGNTIYF
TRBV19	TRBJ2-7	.	CASRSGAGGSYEQYF
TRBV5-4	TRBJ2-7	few	CASSGGTSGRALEQYF
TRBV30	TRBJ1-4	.	CAWTFLTEEKLFF
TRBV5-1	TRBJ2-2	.	CASSSTGLAGGPNTGELFF
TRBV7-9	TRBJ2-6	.	CASSSGGVTGANVLTF
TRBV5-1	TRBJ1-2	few	CASRLGLGYGYTF
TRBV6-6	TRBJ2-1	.	CASSFAEYEQFF
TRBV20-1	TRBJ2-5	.	CSARDFETQYF
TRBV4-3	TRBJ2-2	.	CASSQGTSGRANTGELFF
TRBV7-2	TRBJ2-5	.	CASSSSPGVESQYF
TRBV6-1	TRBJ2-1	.	CASKFGRYNEQFF
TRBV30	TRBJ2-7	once	CAWRLQGTYEQYF
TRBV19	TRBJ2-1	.	CASRDSGSYNEQFF
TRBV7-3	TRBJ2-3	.	CASSPTGLAGHTDTQYF
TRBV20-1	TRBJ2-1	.	CSAIGHNEQFF
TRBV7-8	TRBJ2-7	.	CASSSMTGTSGFVYEQYF
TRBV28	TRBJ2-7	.	CASSSRTGYGYEQYF
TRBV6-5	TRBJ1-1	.	CASRPGQTNTEAFF
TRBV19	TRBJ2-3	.	CASPGKTRGDSFTQYF
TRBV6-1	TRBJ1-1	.	CAKNTEAFF
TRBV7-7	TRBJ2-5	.	CASSLGRTIQETQYF
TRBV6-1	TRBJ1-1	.	CASRTEGNTEAFF
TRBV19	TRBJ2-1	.	CASSYPMGTGTRPFF
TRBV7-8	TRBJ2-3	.	CASSLSSSTDTQYF
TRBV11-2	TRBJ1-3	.	CASSTYSGNTIYF
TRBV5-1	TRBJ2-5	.	CASSLEVRVLETQYF
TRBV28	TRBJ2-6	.	CASSLMGRSGANVLTF
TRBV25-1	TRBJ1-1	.	CASSEVGDNMNTEAFF
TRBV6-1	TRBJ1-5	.	CASSVRANQPQHF
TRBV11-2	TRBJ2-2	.	CASSGTTNTGELFF
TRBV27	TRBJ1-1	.	CASTPGTARRDTEAFF
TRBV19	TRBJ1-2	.	CASSPGTGGANYGYTF
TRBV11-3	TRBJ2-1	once	CASSLGQGAFNEQFF
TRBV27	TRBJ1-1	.	CASSPGPGTANTEAFF
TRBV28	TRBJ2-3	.	CASLFGVTQYF
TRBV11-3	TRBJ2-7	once	CASSLDGTSGRVQYF
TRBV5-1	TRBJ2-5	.	CASSLGGTSRETQYF
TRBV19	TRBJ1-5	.	CASSIIRLGNQPQHF
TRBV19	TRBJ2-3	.	CATRPGPGMNTQYF
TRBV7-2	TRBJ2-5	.	CASSFSQETQYF
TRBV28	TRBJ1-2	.	CASNPVGQLNYGYTF